These 10 T cell receptor beta chains share one sample of origin, sequenced in a study of T cells in Graves' hyperthyroidism and ophthalmopathy. Template material for amplifying TCR beta CDR3 regions consisted of RNA transcripts. When the TCR CDR3 underwent first-round RT-PCR, the HTBI primer set was used. TCRdb independently ran MiXCR on the multiplex PCR reads; one entry per CDR3 protein. The data contain under 800,000 distinct CDR3 sequences, 14% of them singletons. The sequenced sample was blood. All receptors derive from a woman aged 18-35 years with Graves' hyperthyroidism.

The V call is TRBV6-4, the J call TRBJ2-6; TRBD1 is a possible D gene (5 bases). Germline CDR1 and CDR2: MRHNA and SNTAGT. The V gene lost 6 bases and the J gene lost 1 base, with 10 bases spanning the gap. The CDR3 spans 15 residues. The CDR3 coding sequence is TGTGCCAGCAGACCCACAGGTTCTGGGGCCAACGTCCTGACTTTC. Its protein product is CASRPTGSGANVLTF.

This clonotype was observed a few times. The CDR3 DNA reads as TGTGCCACCAGCGGGGGACAGGGGGCCTACACTGAAGCTTTCTTT. It codes for CATSGGQGAYTEAFF. The chain couples TRBV15 to TRBJ1-1; 12 nucleotides align to TRBD1. Trimming removed 5 bases from V and 3 bases from J; junction bases left unmatched: 4. The CDR3 sequence is 15 residues long. The germline CDR1 and CDR2 sequences are LNHNV and YYDKDF (reference sequence).

This clonotype appeared a single time. The chain links TRBV18 to TRBJ1-5, with D unclear. Trimming removed 4 bases from V and 0 bases from J, with 13 bases in between. Germline CDR1 KGHSH, CDR2 LQKENI. The CDR3 contains 16 residues. The CDR3 DNA is TGTGCCAGCTCACTGCAAGGCCCAATTAGCAATCAGCCCCAGCATTTT. This codes for CASSLQGPISNQPQHF.

This clonotype was seen more than once but under ten times. The chain joins TRBV12-3 or TRBV12-4 to TRBJ2-2; D uncertain. The CDR3 has 12 residues. Trimming removed 8 bases from V and 9 bases from J, with 13 bases in between. CDR3 region: CASGYPARELFF. CDR3 DNA sequence: TGTGCCAGCGGCTACCCCGCCAGGGAGCTGTTTTTT.

Of note for this clonotype: At one end, the junction sequence differs from germline, possibly due to a read error. The J gene is TRBJ2-3, the V gene TRBV20-1; D perhaps matches TRBD1 (6 bases). This CDR3 is built from 14 residues. The V gene's germline CDR1 is DFQATT and CDR2 SNEGSKA (reference sequence). The CDR3: CSARDYDVTGTQYF. In DNA, the CDR3 is TGCAGTGCTAGAGACTATGATGTGACAGGTACGCAGTATTTT.

Comments on this clonotype: This may be a read error, as it is one base from a much larger clone. No conserved phenylalanine or tryptophan is present at the end of the CDR3, so a read error is the likely explanation. The chain has TRBV7-9 and TRBJ2-5; 7 positions match TRBD2. The CDR3 contains 17 residues. With 5 bases clipped from V and 7 bases from J, the junction kept 19 bases outside the gene matches. The germline V gene encodes CDR1 SEHNR and CDR2 FQNEAQ (reference sequence). CDR3 sequence reads: CASSRPRGTNPGGTQYL. For the CDR3, the DNA is TGTGCCAGCAGCCGACCCCGCGGGACCAACCCGGGGGGGACCCAGTACCTC.

This clonotype was observed at least ten times. The chain carries TRBV2 and TRBJ1-5; maybe TRBD1 (6 bases). V lost 7 bases to trimming and J lost 3 bases, with 13 bases between them. This CDR3 has 14 amino acids. Germline-derived CDR1 and CDR2 are SNHLY and FYNNEI. CDR3 protein: CASTRGGNNQPQHF. CDR3 DNA: TGTGCCAGCACGAGAGGGGGAAACAATCAGCCCCAGCATTTT.

The chain has TRBV6-1 and TRBJ2-1; 7 bases agree with TRBD2. V lost 2 bases and J lost 2; bases outside the gene matches: 3. Germline V gene sequence: CDR1 MNHNS, CDR2 SASEGT. This CDR3 region has 15 residues. The CDR3 nucleotides read TGTGCCAGCAGTGAACCCGGACTAGCCTACAATGAGCAGTTCTTC. Amino acid sequence: CASSEPGLAYNEQFF.

The genes are TRBV20-1 and TRBJ2-3, with TRBD2 matching 8 bases. Trimming at V came to 4 bases and at J to 1 base, leaving 7 bases not matched to a gene. The V gene's germline CDR1 is DFQATT and CDR2 SNEGSKA (reference sequence). The CDR3 is 15 residues long. The CDR3 sequence is CSAILADGGTDTQYF. CDR3 nucleotide sequence: TGCAGTGCTATACTAGCGGATGGGGGCACAGATACGCAGTATTTT.

The count of this clonotype is one. The chain couples TRBV19 to TRBJ1-1; D is uncertain. CDR3 length: 14 residues. V lost 9 bases and J lost 1, with 15 bases in between. Germline V lookup: CDR1 LNHDA, CDR2 SQIVND (reference sequence). The CDR3 DNA reads TGTGCCAGCCAGGAGTATTTGGGGAACACTGAAGCTTTCTTT. It is translated as CASQEYLGNTEAFF.